These 8 T cell receptor beta chains originate from one sample sequenced in a study of cytomegalovirus exposure and HLA in healthy donors. The assay was immunoSEQ multiplex PCR, and TCRdb's table has in-frame clones only and misses some. The sample lists 170,000 or so clones, around 84% occurring once. The specimen sequenced was PBMCs. Receptors were obtained from a man younger than 30 in good health and CMV-seropositive.

With respect to this clone: This sample also contains other DNA sequences that code for the same CDR3. This chain connects TRBV5-1 to TRBJ1-1; D is perhaps TRBD1 (6 bases). The CDR3 totals 13 residues. The V and J ends lost 4 bases and 1 base respectively, with 8 bases between them. From germline, CDR1 is SGHRS and CDR2 YFSETQ. The CDR3 DNA follows: TGCGCCAGCAGCCTGACAGGGAACACTGAAGCTTTCTTT. This gives the protein CASSLTGNTEAFF.

This clone occurred a few times. This rearrangement joins TRBV6-5 to TRBJ1-2; 7 nucleotides line up with TRBD1. J was trimmed by 3 bases and V by 5 bases; bases with no gene match: 3. Germline assignment: CDR1 MNHEY and CDR2 SVGAGI. CDR3 length equals 13 residues. The CDR3 region is CASSIQGDYGYTF. CDR3 nucleotide sequence: TGTGCCAGCAGTATTCAGGGGGACTATGGCTACACCTTC.

The chain combines TRBV5-1 with TRBJ1-3; 7 bases match TRBD1. CDR3 length: 15 residues. V lost 5 bases, J lost 2 bases, and 7 bases stayed unmatched. Germline CDR1 reads SGHRS; CDR2 reads YFSETQ. This chain's CDR3 is CASRTTGAPGNTIYF. The CDR3 bases are TGCGCCAGCAGAACAACAGGGGCGCCTGGAAACACCATATATTTT.

The genes are TRBV20-1 and TRBJ2-5; D is possibly TRBD1 (5 bases). This CDR3 has 11 residues. Trimming left V 6 bases short and J 3 bases short, with 8 bases between. Germline CDR1 DFQATT, CDR2 SNEGSKA (reference sequence). The CDR3 sequence: CSARVKETQYF. The CDR3 nucleotides are TGCAGTGCCAGGGTAAAAGAGACCCAGTACTTC.

The J gene is TRBJ2-1, the V gene TRBV6-5; TRBD1 aligns across 7 bases. CDR1 and CDR2 (germline): MNHEY, SVGAGI. CDR3 length equals 15 residues. With 6 bases clipped from V and 7 bases from J, the junction kept 12 bases outside the gene matches. For the CDR3, the DNA is TGTGCCAGCAGACCTGGGCAGGGGGTATGGAATGAGCAGTTCTTC. Translation gives CASRPGQGVWNEQFF.

V gene TRBV11-2 combines with J gene TRBJ1-2, with D possibly being TRBD1 (6 bases). Germline V gene data show CDR1 as SGHAT and CDR2 as FQNNGV. V was trimmed by 5 bases and J by 7 bases, leaving 11 bases between them. This CDR3 comprises 12 residues. The DNA for the CDR3 is TGTGCCAGCAGCCTACAGGGATCTGGCTACACCTTC. Residues: CASSLQGSGYTF.

V and J are TRBV19 and TRBJ1-5; 7 nucleotides line up with TRBD1. The V segment lost 1 base and the J segment 5 bases; nucleotides outside the gene matches: 11. Germline loops: CDR1 LNHDA, CDR2 SQIVND (reference sequence). This CDR3 spans 17 amino acids. The CDR3 loop is CASSIGSSNRGDQPQHF. The CDR3 nucleotides read TGTGCCAGTAGTATAGGGTCATCGAACAGGGGTGATCAGCCCCAGCATTTT.

The rearrangement uses TRBV9 and TRBJ2-4; TRBD1 agrees at 12 bases. This CDR3 has 17 amino acids. Per germline, CDR1 SGDLS and CDR2 YYNGEE. With V trimmed by 0 bases and J by 6 bases, 7 bases remained unmatched. The CDR3 DNA follows: TGTGCCAGCAGCGTAGCTATAGGGACAGGGGGCATAAACATTCAGTACTTC. It specifies CASSVAIGTGGINIQYF.